The 25 T cell receptor beta chains below come from one sample, sequenced in a study of vaccination effects on CD4 cells after COVID-19. Once cultured for roughly ten days, the cells underwent separation to obtain CD4+ T cells. Their recognized antigens are unknown. Sequencing was performed with immunoSEQ multiplex PCR; in TCRdb, only in-frame clones are kept and a portion is missing. Altogether 35,000 to 40,000 clones are present, under 85% being singletons, with the ten largest covering less than 3.5%. The source was CD4+ T cells from PBMCs cultured without peptide, collected before COVID-19 vaccination. All receptors derive from a human donor who received a COVID-19 vaccine.

This rearrangement joins TRBV7-9 to TRBJ1-2; possible D gene TRBD1, 6 bases. CDR3 size: 16 residues. CDR1 is SEHNR and CDR2 is FQNEAQ in the germline V gene (reference sequence). V was pared by 0 bases and J by 4 bases, with 15 bases between. This CDR3 is CASSLAGADRSYGYTF. The CDR3 DNA follows: TGTGCCAGCAGCTTAGCGGGGGCAGACCGTTCCTATGGCTACACCTTC.

This clone was found a few times. The chain carries TRBV4-1 and TRBJ2-5; 10 nucleotides line up with TRBD2. The CDR3 has 15 amino acids. V lost 4 bases to trimming and J lost 7 bases; unmatched junction nucleotides: 9. CDR1 and CDR2 (germline): MGHRA, YSYEKL. The CDR3 nucleotides read TGCGCCAGCAGCCCAGGACTAGCGGAATCGGTGACCCAGTACTTC. Protein product: CASSPGLAESVTQYF.

This chain connects TRBV2 to TRBJ2-4; 12 bases map to TRBD2. With 6 bases clipped from V and 4 bases from J, the junction kept 4 bases outside the gene matches. Germline assignment: CDR1 SNHLY and CDR2 FYNNEI. This CDR3 is built from 15 residues. The CDR3 region has the DNA TGTGCCAGCAGCCGACTAGCGGGAGTGAAAAACATTCAGTACTTC. Amino acids: CASSRLAGVKNIQYF.

This chain uses TRBV7-6 with TRBJ1-1; TRBD1 might be the D (6 bases). Germline CDR1 is SGHVS and CDR2 is FNYEAQ. Trimming pared 5 bases from V and 1 base from J, leaving 20 bases between. The CDR3 covers 17 residues. The CDR3 here is CASSPSLSGHPNTEAFF. DNA for the CDR3: TGTGCCAGCAGCCCCTCATTATCGGGACACCCGAACACTGAAGCTTTCTTT.

The sample holds a few counts of this clone. The rearrangement uses TRBV5-1 and TRBJ1-1; D is possibly TRBD1 (6 bases). Germline CDR1 SGHRS, CDR2 YFSETQ. The CDR3 totals 14 residues. Trimming shortened V by 0 bases and J by 4 bases, and 10 bases separated the two germline ends. The CDR3 loop is CASSLGGASTEAFF. The CDR3 DNA reads as TGCGCCAGCAGCTTGGGGGGGGCGAGCACTGAAGCTTTCTTT.

This clone is a singleton in its sample. This chain's CDR3 is CASSPGQRGKAVDTQYF. CDR3 DNA sequence: TGTGCCAGCAGCCCTGGCCAGCGGGGTAAAGCGGTCGATACGCAGTATTTT. The chain links TRBV11-3 to TRBJ2-3, with 7 positions matching TRBD2. The ends lost 5 bases at V and 6 bases at J; junction bases unmatched: 17. Germline V lookup: CDR1 SGHNT, CDR2 YENEEA. CDR3 length: 17 amino acids.

This clone was seen a handful of times. The rearrangement uses TRBV5-6 and TRBJ2-3; 9 nucleotides agree with TRBD2. V lost 0 bases, J lost 9 bases, and 11 bases stayed unmatched. CDR3 length equals 16 residues. Germline assignment: CDR1 SGHDT and CDR2 YYEEEE. Written as DNA, the CDR3 is TGTGCCAGCAGCTTGGCCTCGCGGGGGGGCACGGTGACGCAGTATTTT. The encoded protein is CASSLASRGGTVTQYF. Full variable domain (rest looked up from reference TRBV5-6 and TRBJ2-3): DAGVTQSPTHLIKTRGQQVTLRCSPKSGHDTVSWYQQALGQGPQFIFQYYEEEERQRGNFPDRFSGHQFPNYSSELNVNALLLGDSALYLCASSLASRGGTVTQYFGPGTRLTVL.

The chain employs TRBV4-3 and TRBJ1-2; no clear D. Germline CDR1 is LGHNA and CDR2 is YSLEER. V was trimmed by 0 bases and J by 8 bases, leaving 13 bases between them. The CDR3 has 14 residues. CDR3 in amino acids: CASSQDSAGTGYTF. The CDR3, as DNA: TGCGCCAGCAGCCAAGATTCGGCGGGTACCGGCTACACCTTC.

The chain uses TRBV28 and TRBJ1-2, with D possibly matching TRBD1 (6 bases). Germline CDR1 reads MDHEN; CDR2 reads SYDVKM. V was cut by 3 bases and J by 8 bases, with 16 bases left in between. The CDR3 is 14 amino acids. CDR3 residues: CASSLGGQSYGYTF. CDR3 in DNA: TGTGCCAGCAGTTTGGGGGGACAATCCTACGGCTACACCTTC.

This clone showed up just once. The chain joins TRBV12-3 or TRBV12-4 to TRBJ1-1, with D possibly matching TRBD1 (6 bases). The length of the CDR3 is 13 residues. Trimming removed 6 bases at V and 4 bases at J, with 12 bases between. CDR3: CASSSTGTTEAFF. CDR3 sequence (DNA): TGTGCCAGCAGCTCTACAGGGACCACTGAAGCTTTCTTT.

The V call is TRBV2, the J call TRBJ2-5; D is possibly TRBD1 (5 bases). Trimming left V 4 bases short and J 4 bases short, with 22 bases between. The germline V gene has CDR1 SNHLY and CDR2 FYNNEI. This CDR3 has 17 residues. Here the CDR3 DNA reads TGTGCCAGCAGTGCAGCCTTAGGGTCTCCAAGGGGAGAGACCCAGTACTTC. Its translation: CASSAALGSPRGETQYF.

Only one count was recorded for this clone. The chain carries TRBV5-1 and TRBJ1-1, with TRBD1 identical over 7 bases. Germline V gives CDR1 SGHRS, CDR2 YFSETQ. Germline trimming cut 2 bases from V and 6 bases from J; bases unmatched to any gene: 7. The CDR3 is 14 residues long. CDR3 coding DNA: TGCGCCAGCAGCTTACCGACAGGGAGGTCTGAAGCTTTCTTT. Amino acid sequence: CASSLPTGRSEAFF.

This chain joins TRBV5-4 and TRBJ2-3, with D possibly called TRBD1 or TRBD2 (5 bases each). The CDR3 covers 12 residues. V was pared by 7 bases and J by 4 bases, with 10 bases between. Per germline, CDR1 SGHNT and CDR2 YYREEE (reference sequence). CDR3 DNA: TGTGCCAGCGGGACGGGCGCAGATACGCAGTATTTT. The encoded protein is CASGTGADTQYF.

About this clone itself: One end of the junction does not line up with germline, which may come from a read error. V usage is TRBV12-3 or TRBV12-4 and J usage is TRBJ1-2, with a weak D call TRBD1 (6 bases). The CDR3 has 13 residues. CDR3 sequence (DNA): TGTGCCAGCAGTTTACGACAGGCACCCTCTAAGTCCTTC. Its protein is CASSLRQAPSKSF.

This clone was seen only once. The CDR3 reads CASSRGQGAWTYEQYF. The CDR3 DNA reads as TGTGCCAGCAGCCGCGGACAGGGGGCATGGACCTACGAGCAGTACTTC. The chain uses TRBV3-1 (or the pseudogene TRBV3-2) and TRBJ2-7, with TRBD1 matching over 11 bases. V shed 4 bases, J shed 2 bases, and the junction held 7 bases outside the gene matches. Germline CDR1 is LGHDT and CDR2 is YNNKEL (reference sequence). This CDR3 contains 16 residues.

V and J are TRBV7-2 and TRBJ1-2, with TRBD1 matching 10 bases. There are 13 residues in the CDR3. CDR1 SGHTA and CDR2 FQGNSA come from the germline V gene. V trimming: 4 bases; J trimming: 7 bases; junction bases outside the gene matches: 3. The CDR3 is CASSSTGGGGYTF. Written as DNA, the CDR3 is TGTGCCAGCAGCTCGACAGGGGGCGGTGGCTACACCTTC.

The genes are TRBV6-2 or TRBV6-3 and TRBJ2-5; no clear D gene. This CDR3 is built from 15 residues. Trimming pared 5 bases from V and 5 bases from J, leaving 18 bases between. Germline V gene sequence: CDR1 MNHEY, CDR2 SVGEGT. The CDR3 sequence: CASSPSRRLRETQYF. DNA of the CDR3: TGTGCCAGCAGTCCGTCCAGGCGACTTCGCGAGACCCAGTACTTC.

The CDR3 DNA is TGTGCCAGCAAACGGACAGGAGCCTCTGGAAACACCATATATTTT. It codes for CASKRTGASGNTIYF. This chain joins TRBV6-6 and TRBJ1-3, with 7 bases matching TRBD1. This CDR3 is built from 15 residues. Germline V gene lookup returns CDR1 MNHNY and CDR2 SVGAGI (reference sequence). J lost 0 bases, V lost 7 bases, and 6 bases had no gene match.

The CDR3 DNA follows: TGTGCCAGTAGTGTGGACCGACCCACAGATACGCAGTATTTT. It codes for CASSVDRPTDTQYF. The chain joins TRBV19 to TRBJ2-3; unclear D gene. The CDR3 totals 14 residues. CDR1 is LNHDA and CDR2 is SQIVND in the germline V gene (reference sequence). The V end lost 5 bases, the J end lost 2 bases, and 11 bases lay between the germline ends.

As DNA, the CDR3 is TGTGCCAGCAGTTTAGGATATGCAACTAATGAAAAACTGTTTTTT. Encoded protein: CASSLGYATNEKLFF. This chain connects TRBV27 to TRBJ1-4, with D unclear. CDR1 is MNHEY, CDR2 SMNVEV, per germline (reference sequence). The CDR3 runs to 15 residues. V lost 2 bases, J lost 0 bases, and 7 bases lay in between.

The genes are TRBV5-4 and TRBJ1-4; 9 bases match TRBD1. Germline lookup yields CDR1 SGHNT and CDR2 YYREEE (reference sequence). V lost 3 bases to trimming and J lost 4 bases; unmatched junction nucleotides: 4. The CDR3 contains 15 residues. CDR3 sequence: CASSSDRGGNEKLFF. The CDR3 coding sequence is TGTGCCAGCAGCTCAGACAGGGGGGGTAATGAAAAACTGTTTTTT.

The V gene is TRBV21-1, the J gene TRBJ2-1. TRBV21-1 counts as a pseudogene. CDR3 length equals 12 residues. The CDR3 DNA reads as TGTGCCAGCAGCAAAGTTTACCATGAGCAGTTCTTC. Its protein is CASSKVYHEQFF.

In this sample, this clone turned up a few times. The chain recombines TRBV5-4 with TRBJ2-3; the D gene is possibly TRBD2 (5 bases). V lost 4 bases to trimming and J lost 0 bases, with 12 bases between them. Germline-derived CDR1 and CDR2 are SGHNT and YYREEE (reference sequence). The CDR3 runs to 15 residues. The CDR3 spells CASSPQPGSTDTQYF. CDR3 DNA sequence: TGTGCCAGCAGCCCCCAACCGGGAAGCACAGATACGCAGTATTTT.

The chain joins TRBV7-9 to TRBJ2-3; 8 bases fit TRBD2. The CDR3 has 15 amino acids. The V segment lost 4 bases and the J segment 11 bases; nucleotides outside the gene matches: 14. Germline CDR1 SEHNR, CDR2 FQNEAQ (reference sequence). The CDR3 loop reads CASSSPLHRTSLQYF. CDR3 coding DNA: TGTGCCAGCAGCTCGCCCCTACACAGGACTAGCCTGCAGTATTTT.

The chain carries TRBV4-1 and TRBJ1-3, with D unresolved. There are 16 residues in the CDR3. Trimming cost V 3 bases and J 2 bases, with 14 bases left between them. In germline, CDR1 is MGHRA, CDR2 YSYEKL. The CDR3 loop reads CASSHPGPVPGNTIYF. In nucleotides, the CDR3 is TGCGCCAGCAGCCACCCCGGACCGGTACCTGGAAACACCATATATTTT.